A selection of T cell receptor beta chains follows, all from one sample in a study of cytomegalovirus exposure and HLA in healthy donors. Repertoires were generated with immunoSEQ multiplex PCR, while TCRdb's copy carries only in-frame clones and drops some. The table has around 190,000 clones, 65% to 85% seen once; the top ten hold 2.9%. The sequencing input was PBMCs. These receptors were collected from a female donor in good health and CMV-seronegative. The CDR3 runs from the conserved cysteine through the conserved F or W. D genes are given only for firm matches. Only some rows state a clone size, as once, few, many or a class for expanded clones.

d_call | j_call | v_call | clone_size | cdr3_nt | cdr3_aa
TRBD2 | TRBJ2-5 | TRBV9 | NA | TGTGCCAGCAGCGTAGGCCTAGCGGGAGGGACCCAGTACTTC | CASSVGLAGGTQYF
TRBD1 | TRBJ2-2 | TRBV9 | NA | TGTGCCAGCAGCGTAAAGGGGGGACAGGGGGAATACCGTACCGGGGAGCTGTTTTTT | CASSVKGGQGEYRTGELFF
NA | TRBJ2-7 | TRBV5-1 | NA | TGCGCCAGCAGCTTGGAGGCGGATTACGAGCAGTACTTC | CASSLEADYEQYF
NA | TRBJ2-1 | TRBV5-4 | NA | TGTGCCAGCAGCGGGGGGGGGCGGGCTTACCACAATGAGCAGTTCTTC | CASSGGGRAYHNEQFF
TRBD2 | TRBJ2-1 | TRBV19 | NA | TGTGCCAGTAGTAGACTAGCGGGAGCCAATGAGCAGTTCTTC | CASSRLAGANEQFF
TRBD1 | TRBJ1-4 | TRBV30 | NA | TGTGCCAAAAAGCCCACAGGGGGAGGAAAACTGTTTTTT | CAKKPTGGGKLFF
TRBD2 | TRBJ2-1 | TRBV19 | NA | TGTGCCAGTACCCAACTAGCGGGAGGGCCGGGTGAGCAGTTCTTC | CASTQLAGGPGEQFF
TRBD2 | TRBJ2-4 | TRBV6-1 | NA | TGTGCCAGCAGTGAAGTTAGCGGGGGGGTGGACATTCAGTACTTC | CASSEVSGGVDIQYF
NA | TRBJ1-3 | TRBV11-2 | NA | TGTGCCAGCAGCTTCACAGGGATTGGAAACACCATATATTTT | CASSFTGIGNTIYF
NA | TRBJ1-2 | TRBV10-3 | NA | TGTGCCATCAGTGAACAGGCTAGCTATGGCTACACCTTC | CAISEQASYGYTF
TRBD2 | TRBJ2-6 | TRBV2 | NA | TGTGCCAGCAGTGGAGCGGGAGGCACTGGGGCCAACGTCCTGACTTTC | CASSGAGGTGANVLTF
TRBD2 | TRBJ2-7 | TRBV5-8 | NA | TGTGCCAGCAGCTTGGGGGGTAGAGCGGGAGTGACCTACGAGCAGTACTTC | CASSLGGRAGVTYEQYF
NA | TRBJ2-7 | TRBV7-3 | NA | TGTGCCAGCAGCTTAGGCCGGGCCTACGAGCAGTACTTC | CASSLGRAYEQYF
TRBD1 | TRBJ2-3 | TRBV5-1 | NA | TGCGCCAGCAGCCTACGACAGGGGGCATTCACAGATACGCAGTATTTT | CASSLRQGAFTDTQYF
NA | TRBJ2-7 | TRBV5-1 | NA | TGCGCCAGCAGCTTGGACAGATCCTACGAGCAGTACTTC | CASSLDRSYEQYF
NA | TRBJ1-5 | TRBV2 | NA | TGTGCCAGCACCAGAAACAGAGATCAGCCCCAGCATTTT | CASTRNRDQPQHF
TRBD2 | TRBJ2-5 | TRBV7-8 | NA | TGTGCCAGCAGCTTAAATTCGGCGGGAGGGGGTGAGACCCAGTACTTC | CASSLNSAGGGETQYF
TRBD2 | TRBJ2-3 | TRBV5-4 | NA | TGTGCCAGCAGCCCCTGGACTAGCGGGGTTAGCACAGATACGCAGTATTTT | CASSPWTSGVSTDTQYF
NA | TRBJ2-1 | TRBV25-1 | few | TGTGCCAGCAGAGACAATTCCTACAATGAGCAGTTCTTC | CASRDNSYNEQFF
NA | TRBJ2-1 | TRBV5-6 | NA | TGTGCCAGCACCCTGGGCCCTAACAATGAGCAGTTCTTC | CASTLGPNNEQFF
TRBD1 | TRBJ1-5 | TRBV7-8 | once | TGTGCCAGCAGCCCCAGGCAGGGGGCCGCAGGGCCCCAGCATTTT | CASSPRQGAAGPQHF
TRBD2 | TRBJ2-5 | TRBV5-8 | NA | TGTGCCAGCAGCCTAAGACTAGCGGGAGGCGGAATCCAAGAGACCCAGTACTTC | CASSLRLAGGGIQETQYF
NA | TRBJ2-3 | TRBV7-9 | NA | TGTGCCAGCAGCTTAGAGAGGGACACAGATACGCAGTATTTT | CASSLERDTDTQYF
TRBD1 | TRBJ1-2 | TRBV6-1 | NA | TGTGCCAGCAGTGAAACAGGGGGCTATGGCTACACCTTC | CASSETGGYGYTF
TRBD2 | TRBJ2-2 | TRBV6-1 | NA | TGTGCCAGCAGTGGCCGAGGACTAGCGGGGGTCTCGAACACCGGGGAGCTGTTTTTT | CASSGRGLAGVSNTGELFF
TRBD2 | TRBJ2-7 | TRBV2 | few | TGTGCCAGCAGGCCTAGCGGGAGCTCCTACGAGCAGTACTTC | CASRPSGSSYEQYF
TRBD2 | TRBJ2-7 | TRBV11-2 | NA | TGTGCCAGCAGCTCCCGAGTTAGCGGGAGGTCTTACGAGCAGTACTTC | CASSSRVSGRSYEQYF
TRBD1 | TRBJ2-7 | TRBV4-1 | once | TGCGCCAGCAGCCAGGCCGGACAGGCCGCCTACGAGCAGTACTTC | CASSQAGQAAYEQYF
NA | TRBJ2-5 | TRBV5-1 | NA | TGCGCCAGCAGCTTCGGGAACAGCCATGTACAAGAGACCCAGTACTTC | CASSFGNSHVQETQYF
TRBD2 | TRBJ2-7 | TRBV6-4 | NA | TGTGCCAGCAGTAAGACTAGCGAGGCTGTGGAGCAGTACTTC | CASSKTSEAVEQYF
NA | TRBJ2-7 | TRBV11-2 | NA | TGTGCCAGCAGCTTAGCAGGCACCGGCTCCTACGAGCAGTACTTC | CASSLAGTGSYEQYF
TRBD2 | TRBJ2-3 | TRBV7-3 | NA | TGTGCCAGCAGCTTAACCGCGCGGGGGGCCAGACGGGGTCTCGCAGATACGCAGTATTTT | CASSLTARGARRGLADTQYF
TRBD2 | TRBJ2-7 | TRBV9 | NA | TGTGCCAGCAGCGTAGCAGGGACTAATCCCTACGAGCAGTACTTC | CASSVAGTNPYEQYF
NA | TRBJ2-5 | TRBV4-3 | NA | TGCGCCAGCAGCCAAGAGAGGGCGGCCGAAGAGACCCAGTACTTC | CASSQERAAEETQYF
TRBD2 | TRBJ2-3 | TRBV9 | NA | TGTGCCAGCAGCGTAGTAGGGGGGGTCACTAGCGGGGAGAATACGCAGTATTTT | CASSVVGGVTSGENTQYF
NA | TRBJ2-3 | TRBV20-1 | NA | TGCAGTGCTAGACAGGGTAACACGCAGTATTTT | CSARQGNTQYF
TRBD2 | TRBJ2-3 | TRBV6-4 | NA | TGTGCCAGCAGTGACAAAGCGGGGGGGCCAGATACGCAGTATTTT | CASSDKAGGPDTQYF
NA | TRBJ2-1 | TRBV7-9 | NA | TGTGCCAGCAGCTCCGGGACTCTACAGTTCTTC | CASSSGTLQFF
NA | TRBJ1-1 | TRBV9 | NA | TGTGCCAGCAGCGTAGCCGGAGTGAACACTGAAGCTTTCTTT | CASSVAGVNTEAFF
NA | TRBJ2-1 | TRBV6-5 | NA | TGTGCCAGCAGCCTAGGCCCGGGGAATGAGCAGTTCTTC | CASSLGPGNEQFF
TRBD2 | TRBJ2-7 | TRBV7-2 | NA | TGTGCCAGCAGCTTAGCCTGGGCGGGGGGGCTCTACGAGCAGTACTTC | CASSLAWAGGLYEQYF
NA | TRBJ2-2 | TRBV7-9 | few | TGTGCCAGCAGCTCCCAAGGTCGGGCCGGGGAGCTGTTTTTT | CASSSQGRAGELFF
TRBD1 | TRBJ1-5 | TRBV4-1 | NA | TGCGCCAGCAGCCAAGATAACAGGGGGAATCAGCCCCAGCATTTT | CASSQDNRGNQPQHF
TRBD1 | TRBJ2-2 | TRBV5-1 | NA | TGCGCCAGCTCTAGGGGGGACAGGGCGAACACCGGGGAGCTGTTTTTT | CASSRGDRANTGELFF
NA | TRBJ1-3 | TRBV7-7 | NA | TGTGCTAGCAGCTTCGTTGTAGAGGGAGCCATATATTTT | CASSFVVEGAIYF
NA | TRBJ2-1 | TRBV28 | NA | TGTGCCACTTTGAAGAGCTCCTACAATGAGCAGTTCTTC | CATLKSSYNEQFF
NA | TRBJ2-1 | TRBV10-2 | NA | TGCGCCAGCAGTGCCGGGGGGCATGAGCAGTTCTTC | CASSAGGHEQFF
NA | TRBJ2-5 | TRBV6-5 | NA | TGTGCCAGCAGTAACAACCGGGATCAAGAGACCCAGTACTTC | CASSNNRDQETQYF
NA | TRBJ1-6 | TRBV5-4 | once | TGTGCCAGCAGCTTGGCGTCTGGAGATAATTCACCCCTCCACTTT | CASSLASGDNSPLHF
TRBD1 | TRBJ2-2 | TRBV19 | NA | TGTGCCAGTAGTAAGGGCCCGGGACAGGGGGGTACCGGGGAGCTGTTTTTT | CASSKGPGQGGTGELFF
NA | TRBJ2-6 | TRBV7-9 | NA | TGTGCCAGCAGCAAAGAGGGGGGGTCTGGGGCCAACGTCCTGACTTTC | CASSKEGGSGANVLTF
NA | TRBJ2-1 | TRBV11-3 | NA | TGTGCCAGCAGCCCTCTGGGGGCCTCGGATGAGCAGTTCTTC | CASSPLGASDEQFF
NA | TRBJ2-7 | TRBV6-1 | NA | TGTGCCAGCAGTGAAGCCTTTTTAAATGGGGCGGGACCGACCTACGAGCAGTACTTC | CASSEAFLNGAGPTYEQYF